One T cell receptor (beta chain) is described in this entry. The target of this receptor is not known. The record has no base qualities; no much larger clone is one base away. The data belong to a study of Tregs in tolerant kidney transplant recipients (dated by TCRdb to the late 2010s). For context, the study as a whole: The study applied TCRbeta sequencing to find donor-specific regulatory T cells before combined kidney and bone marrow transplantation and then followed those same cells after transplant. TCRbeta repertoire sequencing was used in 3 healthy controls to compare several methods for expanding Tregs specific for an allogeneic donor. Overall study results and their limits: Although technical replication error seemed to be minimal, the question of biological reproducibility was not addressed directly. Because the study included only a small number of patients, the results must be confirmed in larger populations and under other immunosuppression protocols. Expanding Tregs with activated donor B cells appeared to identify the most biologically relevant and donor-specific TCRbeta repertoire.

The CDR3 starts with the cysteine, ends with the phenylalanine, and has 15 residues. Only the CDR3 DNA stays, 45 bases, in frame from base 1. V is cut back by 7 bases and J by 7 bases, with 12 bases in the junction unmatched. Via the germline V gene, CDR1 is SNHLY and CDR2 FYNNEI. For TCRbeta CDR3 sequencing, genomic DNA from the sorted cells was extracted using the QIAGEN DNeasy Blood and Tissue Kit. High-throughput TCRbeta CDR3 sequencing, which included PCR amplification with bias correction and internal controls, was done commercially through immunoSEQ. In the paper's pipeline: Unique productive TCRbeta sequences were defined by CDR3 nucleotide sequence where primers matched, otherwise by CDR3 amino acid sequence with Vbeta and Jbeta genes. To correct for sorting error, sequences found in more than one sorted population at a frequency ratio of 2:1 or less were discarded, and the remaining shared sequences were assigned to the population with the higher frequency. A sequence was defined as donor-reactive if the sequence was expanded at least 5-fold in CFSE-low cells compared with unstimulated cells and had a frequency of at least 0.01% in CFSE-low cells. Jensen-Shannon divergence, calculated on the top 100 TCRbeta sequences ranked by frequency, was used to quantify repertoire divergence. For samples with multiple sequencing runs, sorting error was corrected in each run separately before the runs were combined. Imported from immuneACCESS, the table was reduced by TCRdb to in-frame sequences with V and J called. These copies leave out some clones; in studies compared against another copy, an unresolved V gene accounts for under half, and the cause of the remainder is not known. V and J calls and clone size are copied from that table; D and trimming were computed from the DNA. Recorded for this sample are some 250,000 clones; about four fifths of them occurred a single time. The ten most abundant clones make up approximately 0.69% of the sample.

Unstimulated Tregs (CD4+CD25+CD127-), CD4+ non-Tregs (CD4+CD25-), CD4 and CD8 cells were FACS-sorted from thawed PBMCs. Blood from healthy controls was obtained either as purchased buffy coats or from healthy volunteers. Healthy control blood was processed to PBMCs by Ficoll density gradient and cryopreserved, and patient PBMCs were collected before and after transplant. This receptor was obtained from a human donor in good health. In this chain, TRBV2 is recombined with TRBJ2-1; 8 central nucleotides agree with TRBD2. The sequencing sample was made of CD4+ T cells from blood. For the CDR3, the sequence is CASTEVLAARNEQFF. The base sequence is TGTGCCAGCACCGAGGTACTAGCGGCAAGGAATGAGCAGTTCTTC.